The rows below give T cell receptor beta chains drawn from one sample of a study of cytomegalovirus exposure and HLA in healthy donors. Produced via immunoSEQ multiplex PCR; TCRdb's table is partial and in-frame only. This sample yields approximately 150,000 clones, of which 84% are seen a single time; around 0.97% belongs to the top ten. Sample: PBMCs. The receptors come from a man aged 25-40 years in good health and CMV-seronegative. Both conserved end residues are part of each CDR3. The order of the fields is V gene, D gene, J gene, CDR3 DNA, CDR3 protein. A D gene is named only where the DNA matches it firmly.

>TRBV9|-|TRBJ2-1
TGTGCCAGCAGCGTAGAGGGACATTACAATGAGCAGTTCTTC
CASSVEGHYNEQFF
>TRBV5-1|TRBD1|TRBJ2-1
TGCGCCAGCAGCCCTCAGGGGGCTTCCTACAATGAGCAGTTCTTC
CASSPQGASYNEQFF
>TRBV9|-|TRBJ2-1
TGTGCCAGCAGCGTAGGCTGGCCCTACAATGAGCAGTTCTTC
CASSVGWPYNEQFF
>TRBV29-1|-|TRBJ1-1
TGCAGCGGCTCGACGGGAAACACTGAAGCTTTCTTT
CSGSTGNTEAFF
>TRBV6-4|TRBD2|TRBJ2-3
TGTGCCAGCAGTGCCGGACTAGCGGGGGGTGTACTCACAGATACGCAGTATTTT
CASSAGLAGGVLTDTQYF
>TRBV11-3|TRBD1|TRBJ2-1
TGTGCCAGCAGCCACGGACAGGGGCAGCACAATGAGCAGTTCTTC
CASSHGQGQHNEQFF
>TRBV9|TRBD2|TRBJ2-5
TGTGCCAGCAGCCAGACTACGGGGGGGGGAGAGACCCAGTACTTC
CASSQTTGGGETQYF
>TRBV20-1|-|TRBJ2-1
TGCAGTGCTACCCCTAGCTCTGAGCAGTTCTTC
CSATPSSEQFF
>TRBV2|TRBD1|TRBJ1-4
TGTGCCAGTTCCGGGACAGGCCCCGAAAAACTGTTTTTT
CASSGTGPEKLFF
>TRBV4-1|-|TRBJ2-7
TGCGCCAGCAGCCGGGAGCGGGACAACTCCTACGAGCAGTACTTC
CASSRERDNSYEQYF
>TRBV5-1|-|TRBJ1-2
TGCGCCAGCAGCCGGGATCCTAACTATGGCTACACCTTC
CASSRDPNYGYTF
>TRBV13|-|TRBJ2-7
TGTGCCAGCAGCTCGGACAAGTCCTACGAGCAGTACTTC
CASSSDKSYEQYF
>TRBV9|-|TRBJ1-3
TGTGCCAGCAGCGTAGGCGGTTACGGAAACACCATATATTTT
CASSVGGYGNTIYF
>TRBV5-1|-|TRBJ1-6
TGCGCCAGCAGCTTTGATGGAGGCAACAATTCACCCCTCCACTTT
CASSFDGGNNSPLHF